Reported below is one T cell receptor beta chain. Antigen unknown. These data are taken from a study of a mutant IDH1 vaccine in newly diagnosed glioma. Using immunoSEQ multiplex PCR, the repertoire was profiled, and TCRdb retains in-frame clones only, with some absent. The data hold tens of thousands of clones, with 84% observed a single time. Noted time point: week 35, safety follow-up. Each dose delivered 300 ug of mutant IDH1 20-mer peptide subcutaneously with imiquimod. Trimming took 4 bases from V and 5 from J, leaving 5 bases between them. CDR3 length equals 11 residues. Per the germline V gene, CDR1 is SGHDT and CDR2 is YYEEEE.

The sample here was PBMCs, taken from a glioma patient whose treatment included an IDH1 peptide vaccine. The chain couples TRBV5-6 to TRBJ2-3; D not certain. The sequence came from a man aged 18 to 29 with glioma. The CDR3 sequence is CASSRQDTQYF. Written as DNA, the CDR3 is TGTGCCAGCAGCCGGCAAGATACGCAGTATTTT.